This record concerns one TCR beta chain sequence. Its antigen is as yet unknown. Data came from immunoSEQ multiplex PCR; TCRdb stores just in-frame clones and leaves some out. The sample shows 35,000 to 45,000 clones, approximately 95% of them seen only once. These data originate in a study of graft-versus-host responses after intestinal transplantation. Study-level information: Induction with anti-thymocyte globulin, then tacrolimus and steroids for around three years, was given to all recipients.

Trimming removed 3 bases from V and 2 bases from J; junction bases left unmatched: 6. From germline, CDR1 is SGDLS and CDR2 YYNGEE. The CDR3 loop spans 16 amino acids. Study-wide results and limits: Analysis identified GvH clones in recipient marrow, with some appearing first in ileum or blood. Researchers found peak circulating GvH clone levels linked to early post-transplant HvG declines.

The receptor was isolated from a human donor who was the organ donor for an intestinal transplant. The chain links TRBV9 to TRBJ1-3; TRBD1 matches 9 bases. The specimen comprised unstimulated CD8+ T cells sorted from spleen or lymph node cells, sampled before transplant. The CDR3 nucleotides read TGTGCCAGCAGCGGGGGACAGGGAATAGCTGGAAACACCATATATTTT. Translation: CASSGGQGIAGNTIYF.